These T cell receptor beta chains were read from a single sample in a study of blood T cell repertoires in COVID-19. Profiling relied on immunoSEQ multiplex PCR, and the TCRdb table lists in-frame clones only, not all of them. Of about 480,000 clones in the sample, 70% to 90% were seen once. The specimen sequenced was PBMCs or T cells enriched from blood (not recorded which). The receptors derive from a woman aged 60-75 years who had recovered from COVID-19. Both conserved end residues are part of each CDR3. Fields, in order: clone size, J gene, D gene, V gene, CDR3 protein, CDR3 DNA. The D gene is left open where the match is weak. Some rows mark clone size as missing; the rest say once, few, many or name a class of expanded clone.

. | TRBJ1-4 | . | TRBV4-1 | CASSQAAGLSTAENEKLFF | TGCGCCAGCAGCCAAGCGGCAGGGCTCTCGACAGCCGAAAATGAAAAACTGTTTTTT
. | TRBJ2-3 | TRBD2 | TRBV10-3 | CASRLAGITDTQYF | TGTGCCAGCAGACTAGCGGGGATCACAGATACGCAGTATTTT
. | TRBJ2-4 | . | TRBV5-6 | CASSEARMGIQYF | TGTGCCAGCAGCGAGGCTAGGATGGGCATTCAGTACTTC
. | TRBJ1-2 | TRBD1 | TRBV7-9 | CASSEGQGGYGYTF | TGTGCCAGCAGCGAAGGACAGGGTGGCTATGGCTACACCTTC
. | TRBJ2-1 | TRBD2 | TRBV7-9 | CASSPPGTGGPKTYNEQFF | TGTGCCAGCAGCCCCCCCGGGACGGGGGGACCCAAAACCTACAATGAGCAGTTCTTC
. | TRBJ1-3 | TRBD1 | TRBV7-2 | CASSSGTVRNTIYF | TGTGCCAGCAGCTCGGGGACAGTCAGAAACACCATATATTTT
. | TRBJ2-3 | . | TRBV29-1 | CSVSGGPTDTQYF | TGCAGCGTCTCCGGGGGGCCCACAGATACGCAGTATTTT
. | TRBJ2-2 | TRBD2 | TRBV29-1 | CSVQKTSGGTGELFF | TGCAGCGTTCAGAAAACTAGCGGGGGAACCGGGGAGCTGTTTTTT
. | TRBJ1-1 | . | TRBV4-1 | CASSREVGENTEAFF | TGCGCCAGCAGCCGTGAGGTCGGGGAAAACACTGAAGCTTTCTTT
. | TRBJ1-5 | . | TRBV6-2/TRBV6-3 | CASSYGRAYSNQPQHF | TGTGCCAGCAGTTACGGGAGGGCCTATAGCAATCAGCCCCAGCATTTT
. | TRBJ1-5 | . | TRBV23-1 | CASSHFPEDNQPQHF | TGCGCCAGCAGTCATTTTCCAGAAGACAATCAGCCCCAGCATTTT
few | TRBJ1-5 | . | TRBV4-1 | CASSQDPEQPQHF | TGCGCCAGCAGCCAAGATCCGGAGCAGCCCCAGCATTTT
. | TRBJ1-6 | . | TRBV10-3 | CAISEAGQSSPLHF | TGTGCCATCAGTGAGGCAGGGCAGAGCTCACCCCTCCACTTT
. | TRBJ1-2 | . | TRBV6-1 | CASSELDFDSLYGYTF | TGTGCCAGCAGTGAATTAGATTTTGACAGCCTCTATGGCTACACCTTC
. | TRBJ2-1 | . | TRBV12-3/TRBV12-4 | CASSPEVYNEQFF | TGTGCCAGCAGCCCCGAGGTCTACAATGAGCAGTTCTTC
. | TRBJ2-2 | TRBD2 | TRBV11-2 | CASSRSSGGGMKSGELFF | TGTGCCAGCAGCCGTTCCTCGGGGGGAGGAATGAAGTCCGGGGAGCTGTTTTTT
. | TRBJ1-5 | . | TRBV19 | CASTRGGESNQPQHF | TGTGCCAGTACCCGTGGGGGGGAGTCCAATCAGCCCCAGCATTTT
. | TRBJ1-2 | . | TRBV15 | CATSRDRGGAGYGYTF | TGTGCCACCAGCAGAGATAGAGGAGGGGCGGGCTATGGCTACACCTTC
. | TRBJ1-2 | TRBD1 | TRBV5-4 | CASSFGQGFGYTF | TGTGCCAGCAGCTTTGGACAGGGCTTTGGCTACACCTTC
once | TRBJ1-3 | . | TRBV6-5 | CASSTGRNTIYF | TGTGCCAGCAGTACAGGGAGAAACACCATATATTTT
. | TRBJ2-1 | . | TRBV18 | CASSLTGYNEQFF | TGTGCCAGCTCACTAACAGGTTACAATGAGCAGTTCTTC
. | TRBJ2-7 | TRBD1 | TRBV4-1 | CASSQRQGTSYEQYF | TGCGCCAGCAGCCAAAGACAGGGGACCTCCTACGAGCAGTACTTC
. | TRBJ1-1 | . | TRBV19 | CASSMGNRVVVDTEAFF | TGTGCCAGTAGTATGGGGAACAGGGTAGTGGTCGACACTGAAGCTTTCTTT